The 9 T cell receptor beta chains below were found in one sample sequenced in a study of blood T cell repertoires in COVID-19. Profiled with immunoSEQ multiplex PCR; TCRdb holds only in-frame clones, not every one. In the table there are about 210,000 clones, more than 80% of which are singletons. Sequenced material: PBMCs or T cells enriched from blood (not recorded which). Receptors originate from a man aged 35-49 years who had recovered from COVID-19.

The genes are TRBV9 and TRBJ1-2; D is ambiguous. Trimming stripped 0 bases from V and 3 bases from J, with 6 bases between. Germline CDR1 SGDLS, CDR2 YYNGEE. This CDR3 is built from 13 residues. CDR3 in amino acids: CASSVADHYGYTF. The CDR3 region has the DNA TGTGCCAGCAGCGTAGCAGATCACTATGGCTACACCTTC.

V gene TRBV18 combines with J gene TRBJ2-1; 13 bases are a match to TRBD2. Germline trimming cut 6 bases from V and 4 bases from J; bases unmatched to any gene: 6. Germline values: CDR1 KGHSH, CDR2 LQKENI. The CDR3 extends over 16 amino acids. CDR3 loop: CASSELAGGSYNEQFF. As DNA, the CDR3 is TGTGCCAGCTCGGAACTAGCGGGAGGGTCTTACAATGAGCAGTTCTTC.

The V call is TRBV9, the J call TRBJ1-3; D is ambiguous. Trimming took off 3 bases at V and 0 bases at J, with 10 bases between the two ends. The CDR3 totals 15 residues. CDR1 and CDR2 (germline): SGDLS, YYNGEE. CDR3: CASSGGGFSGNTIYF. DNA for the CDR3: TGTGCCAGCAGCGGCGGAGGGTTCTCTGGAAACACCATATATTTT.

The chain links TRBV18 to TRBJ2-1, with D perhaps matching TRBD2 (5 bases). Germline V gives CDR1 KGHSH, CDR2 LQKENI. Trimming cost V 2 bases and J 7 bases, with 6 bases left between them. The CDR3 runs to 12 residues. Here the CDR3 DNA reads TGTGCCAGCTCACCAGGGAGAAATGAGCAGTTCTTC. Amino acid sequence: CASSPGRNEQFF.

In this sample, this clone turned up once. The rearrangement links TRBV6-1 to TRBJ1-5, with D perhaps matching TRBD1 (6 bases). There are 16 residues in the CDR3. Trimming cost V 3 bases and J 7 bases, with 19 bases left between them. The germline CDR1 and CDR2 sequences are MNHNS and SASEGT. This chain's CDR3 is CASSDPSQGWKQPQHF. The DNA of the CDR3 is TGTGCCAGCAGTGACCCATCTCAGGGGTGGAAGCAGCCCCAGCATTTT.

V and J are TRBV2 and TRBJ1-1; the D gene is possibly TRBD1 (5 bases). The CDR3 is 16 residues long. Per the germline V gene, CDR1 is SNHLY and CDR2 is FYNNEI. V was clipped by 5 bases and J by 4 bases, with 20 bases between them. The CDR3 sequence: CASSPRGLLLGTEAFF. CDR3 nucleotides: TGTGCCAGCAGTCCACGGGGACTCCTATTAGGCACTGAAGCTTTCTTT.

The rearrangement uses TRBV6-5 and TRBJ1-5; D remains unclear. Between the trimmed V and J ends, which lost 4 bases and 10 bases, there was a span of 14 bases. CDR3 size: 13 residues. The germline V gene has CDR1 MNHEY and CDR2 SVGAGI. The CDR3 region has the DNA TGTGCCAGCAGTTCGACGCTCGGGAGACCCCAGCATTTT. It codes for CASSSTLGRPQHF.

This clone was counted between two and nine times. The rearrangement links TRBV28 to TRBJ2-4; 7 bases are shared with TRBD1. The V segment lost 5 bases and the J segment 2 bases; nucleotides outside the gene matches: 6. The CDR3 is made up of 15 amino acids. Looked up from germline, CDR1 is MDHEN and CDR2 is SYDVKM. The CDR3 sequence is CASSTGVRSKNIQYF. CDR3 in DNA: TGTGCCAGCAGTACAGGGGTACGGTCCAAAAACATTCAGTACTTC. The complete variable domain, with remaining parts taken from reference TRBV28 and TRBJ2-4, reads DVKVTQSSRYLVKRTGEKVFLECVQDMDHENMFWYRQDPGLGLRLIYFSYDVKMKEKGDIPEGYSVSREKKERFSLILESASTNQTSMYLCASSTGVRSKNIQYFGAGTRLSVL.

This clone was seen more than once but under ten times. The gene calls are TRBV7-9 and TRBJ2-7; TRBD2 aligns across 7 bases. The CDR3 loop spans 16 amino acids. V trimming: 4 bases; J trimming: 3 bases; junction bases outside the gene matches: 12. In germline, CDR1 is SEHNR, CDR2 FQNEAQ (reference sequence). The CDR3 loop is CASSYGGLGLGYEQYF. DNA of the CDR3: TGTGCCAGCAGCTACGGTGGGCTAGGACTAGGCTACGAGCAGTACTTC.